Sample share makes the clone carrying this TCR beta chain medium-sized. What it binds is not known. The CDR3 has 14 residues. Trimming took 10 bases from V and 3 from J; bases not matched to a gene: 6. The germline CDR1 and CDR2 sequences are KGHDR and SFDVKD. The sample is drawn from a study of CD8 T cells in ankylosing spondylitis. General study results and limits: Apparently characteristic of ankylosing spondylitis blood was a TCR beta motif (about 8 highly homologous variants). Disease-linked clones were CD8+ and relatively rare in peripheral blood. Previously reported in reactive arthritis synovial fluid and blood were some of the motif variants.

Each CDR3 protein is one row after TCRdb ran MiXCR on the 5' RACE reads. This repertoire shows about 36,000 distinct CDR3 sequences, about an eighth found once; its top ten account for approximately 33%. The genes are TRBV24-1 and TRBJ2-1; TRBD1 matches 9 bases. This TCR was sampled from a male donor with ankylosing spondylitis. Sequenced sample: synovial fluid, either unsorted or a sorted T cell fraction (not recorded which). The CDR3 is CATATGGFYNEQFF. The CDR3 coding sequence is TGTGCCACAGCGACAGGGGGGTTCTACAATGAGCAGTTCTTC.